This T cell receptor (beta chain) emerged from a study of cytomegalovirus exposure and HLA in healthy donors. Primers for the PCR totalled 60 Vbeta and 13 Jbeta. Assay: immunoSEQ multiplex PCR; the TCRdb copy retains only in-frame clones and omits some. The data show 100,000 or so clones, with over 60% seen just once and 4.6% held by the top ten. The V gene lost 4 bases and the J gene lost 1 base, with 8 bases spanning the gap. CDR1 is SGDLS, CDR2 YYNGEE, per germline. CDR3 size: 13 residues. This TCR came from a woman between 35 and 50 years old in good health and CMV-seropositive. The material sequenced was PBMCs. This sequence joins TRBV9 and TRBJ1-1, with D tentatively TRBD1 (5 bases). The DNA of the CDR3 is TGTGCCAGCAGCCAAGGACAGAACACTGAAGCTTTCTTT. Protein sequence: CASSQGQNTEAFF.